Listed below are T cell receptor beta chains from one sample, sequenced in a study of technical replicates of blood from a few donors. TCRdb keeps only in-frame clones here, not all; method: immunoSEQ multiplex PCR. The repertoire includes about 98,000 clones, under 97% of them detected once, and over 0.2% sits in the top ten. Sequencing input: T cells isolated from PBMCs. Every receptor here comes from a human donor in good health. Both conserved end residues are part of each CDR3. A D gene is named only where the DNA matches it firmly. Clone size, where shown, is once, few, many, or a class for clones that have expanded.

- TRBJ1-5 TRBV7-9 - CASSLALFGNQPQHF TGTGCCAGCAGCTTAGCGCTTTTCGGGAATCAGCCCCAGCATTTT
- TRBJ2-7 TRBV11-3 TRBD2 CASSPRLAGGPYEQYF TGTGCCAGCAGCCCAAGACTAGCGGGGGGGCCGTACGAGCAGTACTTC
- TRBJ2-1 TRBV6-1 TRBD1 CASSAQGPHNEQFF TGTGCCAGCAGTGCACAGGGGCCCCACAATGAGCAGTTCTTC
- TRBJ2-7 TRBV6-5 - CASSYSGSHEQYF TGTGCCAGCAGTTACTCCGGGAGCCACGAGCAGTACTTC
- TRBJ1-4 TRBV4-2 TRBD1 CASGQGASPGGEKLFF TGTGCCAGCGGACAGGGGGCGAGCCCCGGGGGTGAAAAACTGTTTTTT
- TRBJ1-2 TRBV11-2 TRBD1 CASSWDNGAGGSSGYTF TGTGCCAGCAGCTGGGACAATGGCGCAGGGGGTTCCTCGGGCTACACCTTC
- TRBJ1-5 TRBV28 - CASSLGLGPGQPQHF TGTGCCAGCAGTTTAGGTTTGGGGCCCGGGCAGCCCCAGCATTTT
- TRBJ2-3 TRBV27 - CASRLAGPKDTQYF TGTGCCAGCAGACTAGCCGGTCCCAAAGATACGCAGTATTTT
- TRBJ2-5 TRBV2 - CASTTSPYQETQYF TGTGCCAGCACTACCTCCCCGTACCAAGAGACCCAGTACTTC
- TRBJ2-3 TRBV2 TRBD2 CASSELSSGRSGDTQYF TGTGCCAGCAGTGAGCTCTCTAGCGGTAGGTCAGGTGATACGCAGTATTTT
- TRBJ2-7 TRBV5-1 - CASSLSQGRNYEQYF TGCGCCAGCAGCTTGTCCCAGGGCCGTAACTACGAGCAGTACTTC
- TRBJ2-5 TRBV4-2 - CASSQETESEQYF TGTGCCAGCAGCCAAGAAACCGAGTCGGAGCAGTACTTC
- TRBJ2-2 TRBV7-3 TRBD2 CASSLAGGTGELFF TGTGCCAGCAGCTTGGCGGGGGGGACCGGGGAGCTGTTTTTT
- TRBJ2-3 TRBV5-4 TRBD2 CASSRGASGGPLDTQYF TGTGCCAGCAGCCGGGGGGCTAGCGGGGGCCCTTTGGATACGCAGTATTTT
- TRBJ2-1 TRBV7-3 - CASSPSVRGNEQFF TGTGCCAGCAGCCCCAGTGTCAGGGGAAATGAGCAGTTCTTC
- TRBJ1-1 TRBV6-5 - CASSYYSENTEAFF TGTGCCAGCAGTTACTATTCAGAGAACACTGAAGCTTTCTTT
- TRBJ1-6 TRBV14 TRBD1 CASSRQGNSPLHF TGTGCCAGCAGCCGACAGGGAAATTCACCCCTCCACTTT
- TRBJ2-4 TRBV6-1 TRBD2 CASSELGTRLNIQYF TGTGCCAGCAGTGAATTGGGGACTAGGTTAAACATTCAGTACTTC
- TRBJ2-5 TRBV9 - CASSRGLSVVETQYF TGTGCCAGCAGCAGGGGCCTTTCGGTTGTAGAGACCCAGTACTTC
once TRBJ1-5 TRBV18 - CASSPSEGINQPQHF TGTGCCAGCTCACCGTCGGAGGGAATCAATCAGCCCCAGCATTTT
- TRBJ2-6 TRBV9 - CASSAPSGGISGANVLTF TGTGCCAGCAGCGCCCCCTCCGGCGGTATCTCTGGGGCCAACGTCCTGACTTTC
- TRBJ1-5 TRBV6-5 TRBD1 CASSGSGGKGPQHF TGTGCCAGCAGCGGGTCAGGGGGTAAGGGGCCCCAGCATTTT
few TRBJ1-1 TRBV19 - CASNRGTMNTEAFF TGTGCCAGTAATAGGGGAACGATGAACACTGAAGCTTTCTTT
- TRBJ2-1 TRBV5-1 - CASSPPDTGGLNEQFF TGCGCCAGCAGCCCTCCTGACACCGGGGGGCTCAATGAGCAGTTCTTC